These T cell receptor beta chains were read from a single sample in a study of cytomegalovirus exposure and HLA in healthy donors. Sequenced by immunoSEQ multiplex PCR; TCRdb stores in-frame clones only, minus some. The sample carries roughly 200,000 clones, about 88% recorded once. The sample consisted of PBMCs. The source is a woman under 40 in good health and CMV-seronegative. Both conserved end residues are part of each CDR3. D genes are given only for firm matches. Clone size, where shown, is once, few, many, or a class for clones that have expanded.

j_call v_call d_call clone_size cdr3_aa cdr3_nt
TRBJ2-1 TRBV27 . . CASSFSLAPNEQFF TGTGCCAGCAGTTTTTCTCTAGCGCCGAATGAGCAGTTCTTC
TRBJ2-5 TRBV5-1 TRBD2 . CASTPLAGSQETQYF TGCGCCAGCACCCCACTAGCGGGTTCCCAAGAGACCCAGTACTTC
TRBJ2-1 TRBV11-2 . once CASSLDGKTNNEQFF TGTGCCAGCAGCTTAGACGGGAAAACTAACAATGAGCAGTTCTTC
TRBJ2-1 TRBV28 . . CASGSTFRVSYNEQFF TGTGCCAGCGGCTCGACGTTCCGGGTTTCCTACAATGAGCAGTTCTTC
TRBJ2-1 TRBV29-1 TRBD2 . CSVGLAGLRSSYNEQFF TGCAGCGTTGGGCTAGCGGGCCTAAGGAGCTCCTACAATGAGCAGTTCTTC
TRBJ2-7 TRBV28 . . CASGTDFYEQYF TGTGCCAGTGGCACAGATTTCTACGAGCAGTACTTC
TRBJ1-3 TRBV28 TRBD1 . CASSLTGVVVLNTIYF TGTGCCAGCAGTCTGACAGGGGTTGTCGTTTTAAACACCATATATTTT
TRBJ2-7 TRBV7-9 . . CSSGFTGEQYF TGTTCCAGCGGGTTTACGGGCGAGCAGTACTTC
TRBJ2-7 TRBV5-8 . . CANSLLAGRYEQYF TGTGCCAACAGCTTGTTGGCGGGAAGGTACGAGCAGTACTTC
TRBJ2-5 TRBV9 . once CASTPGTSTQETQYF TGTGCCAGCACCCCCGGGACAAGTACCCAAGAGACCCAGTACTTC
TRBJ2-1 TRBV28 TRBD1 . CASSSPTGGENEQFF TGTGCCAGCAGTTCCCCGACAGGGGGGGAAAATGAGCAGTTCTTC
TRBJ1-1 TRBV5-1 TRBD1 . CASTEGAWATEAFF TGCGCCAGCACCGAGGGGGCTTGGGCCACTGAAGCTTTCTTT
TRBJ2-3 TRBV4-1 . . CASSQGQIGITQYF TGCGCCAGCAGCCAGGGTCAAATCGGGATTACGCAGTATTTT
TRBJ1-1 TRBV4-2 . . CASSQILGGEAFF TGTGCCAGCAGCCAAATCCTCGGGGGTGAAGCTTTCTTT
TRBJ2-2 TRBV27 . . CASSASGLTGELFF TGTGCCAGCAGTGCCTCGGGACTCACCGGGGAGCTGTTTTTT
TRBJ1-5 TRBV6-4 . . CASSPGGGHQPQHF TGTGCCAGCAGCCCCGGGGGAGGGCATCAGCCCCAGCATTTT
TRBJ2-5 TRBV19 . . CASSMRGETQYF TGTGCCAGTAGTATGCGGGGAGAGACCCAGTACTTC
TRBJ1-1 TRBV28 . . CASSFPGLNTEAFF TGTGCCAGCAGTTTCCCAGGGCTGAACACTGAAGCTTTCTTT
TRBJ1-2 TRBV6-6 TRBD1 . CASSYWTGNYGYTF TGTGCCAGCAGTTACTGGACAGGGAACTATGGCTACACCTTC
TRBJ2-3 TRBV9 TRBD2 once CASSVNSGRALGTDTQYF TGTGCCAGCAGCGTTAATAGCGGGAGGGCCCTCGGCACAGATACGCAGTATTTT